The clone carrying this TCR beta chain was detected a few times. This sample is drawn from a study of blood T cells in healthy people across ages. A second roughly 6 to 11 cycle PCR used barcoded and J-beta primers. TCRdb analysed the 5' RACE reads with MiXCR anew, one entry per CDR3 protein. The data show 2 million or so distinct CDR3 sequences, around half seen once. The sequence was obtained from a woman aged 40 to 50 in good health. Sequencing was done on a sample of blood.

CDR3: CASSQSRTGGFYGYTF. The CDR3 region has the DNA TGCGCCAGCAGCCAATCTCGGACAGGGGGCTTCTATGGCTACACCTTC. The chain joins TRBV4-3 to TRBJ1-2; 11 nucleotides align to TRBD1. Germline CDR1 is LGHNA and CDR2 is YSLEER. The CDR3 is made up of 16 amino acids. The ends lost 2 bases at V and 4 bases at J; junction bases unmatched: 6.